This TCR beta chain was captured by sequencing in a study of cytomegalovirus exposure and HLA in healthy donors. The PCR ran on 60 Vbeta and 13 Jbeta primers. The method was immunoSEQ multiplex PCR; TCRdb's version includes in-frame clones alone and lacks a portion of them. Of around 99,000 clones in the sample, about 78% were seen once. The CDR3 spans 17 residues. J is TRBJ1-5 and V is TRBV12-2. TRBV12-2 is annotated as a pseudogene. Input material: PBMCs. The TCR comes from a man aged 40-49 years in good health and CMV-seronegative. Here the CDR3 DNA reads TGTGCATCCTATCCGGGATATCTGGGAGATAGCAATCAGCCCCAGCATTTT. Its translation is CASYPGYLGDSNQPQHF.